The sequence of this T cell receptor (beta chain) was determined in a study of chemoradiotherapy in HPV16-positive cancers. Study results and limitations: Better recurrence-free survival went with HPV-responsive T-cell expansion in HPV16-positive patients.

The protocol was immunoSEQ multiplex PCR, while the TCRdb copy is restricted to in-frame clones and leaves out a portion. The data hold tens of thousands of clones, with over 75% observed a single time. This CDR3 contains 14 residues. Losses at the gene ends were 3 bases for V and 4 bases for J; bases not matched to a gene: 4. Germline V lookup: CDR1 SGHDN, CDR2 FVKESK. Of note for this clone: Its specificity is unknown.

The chain combines TRBV14 with TRBJ2-5, with TRBD2 matching over 8 bases. The sequence derives from a human donor with HPV-associated anogenital cancer. Sequencing used blood, obtained from a patient who underwent chemoradiotherapy. CDR3 loop: CASSQSAGGETQYF. As DNA, the CDR3 is TGTGCCAGCAGCCAGTCGGCGGGAGGAGAGACCCAGTACTTC.